This T cell receptor beta chain originates from a study of type 1 regulatory T cells. General observations from the study: Type 1 regulatory T cells had a more restricted TCR repertoire than non-type 1 regulatory T cells.

Each CDR3 protein gets one entry after TCRdb re-called the reads with MiXCR. The sample records about 71,000 distinct CDR3 sequences, under 25% being singletons. This clonotype was detected only a few times. Its antigen is still unknown. The V gene end was trimmed by 7 bases and the J gene end by 4 bases; junction bases not matched to a gene: 9. The CDR3 is 16 amino acids. Germline CDR1 is MNHEY and CDR2 is SVGAGI. The sequenced sample consisted of cultured type 1 regulatory T (Tr1) cells, either the whole culture or a sorted fraction (not recorded which). The sequence derives from a human donor in good health. J is TRBJ2-2 and V is TRBV6-5, with TRBD1 matching 10 bases. DNA for the CDR3: TGTGCCAGCACCGAGGGGGACAGGGGAGGCACCGGGGAGCTGTTTTTT. Protein product: CASTEGDRGGTGELFF.